Below are 16 T cell receptor beta chains sequenced from a single sample in a study of blood T cell repertoires in COVID-19. Produced via immunoSEQ multiplex PCR; TCRdb's table is partial and in-frame only. The table lists about 260,000 clones, around 86% of them singletons, with roughly 1.6% in the top ten. Input material: peripheral blood. Receptors were obtained from a middle-aged woman who had recovered from COVID-19.

The chain links TRBV29-1 to TRBJ2-1, with 8 nucleotides matching TRBD1. Per germline, CDR1 SQVTM and CDR2 ANQGSEA. The CDR3 length is 15 residues. With 4 bases clipped from V and 4 bases from J, the junction kept 9 bases outside the gene matches. The CDR3 nucleotides read TGCAGCGTTGTGCCGATCCGGACAGGGTACAATGAGCAGTTCTTC. This encodes CSVVPIRTGYNEQFF.

The chain employs TRBV20-1 and TRBJ2-1; TRBD2 matches at 9 bases. This CDR3 is built from 14 residues. Unmatched junction bases numbered 7, after V lost 3 bases and J lost 7 bases. CDR1 is DFQATT, CDR2 SNEGSKA, per germline (reference sequence). This CDR3 is CSASVRGGWNEQFF. The DNA for the CDR3 is TGCAGTGCTAGTGTGCGGGGGGGCTGGAATGAGCAGTTCTTC.

The V gene is TRBV5-1, the J gene TRBJ1-4; D unresolved. The V gene lost 0 bases and the J gene lost 0 bases, with 9 bases spanning the gap. This CDR3 has 16 residues. Germline V gene lookup returns CDR1 SGHRS and CDR2 YFSETQ. This chain's CDR3 is CASSLGPIPTNEKLFF. CDR3 nucleotides: TGCGCCAGCAGCTTGGGGCCCATCCCAACTAATGAAAAACTGTTTTTT.

This rearrangement joins TRBV5-1 to TRBJ1-1; D unclear. The CDR3 has 16 residues. Trimming cost V 0 bases and J 6 bases, with 18 bases left between them. CDR1 and CDR2 from the germline V gene are SGHRS and YFSETQ. The chain's CDR3 is CASSLAPSAAKAEAFF. The CDR3 DNA reads TGCGCCAGCAGCTTGGCCCCCTCCGCGGCAAAAGCTGAAGCTTTCTTT.

The V gene is TRBV19, the J gene TRBJ1-2; 10 bases line up with TRBD1. Germline V gene data show CDR1 as LNHDA and CDR2 as SQIVND (reference sequence). Trimming removed 4 bases from V and 4 bases from J; junction bases left unmatched: 6. The CDR3 has 15 amino acids. The CDR3 protein is CASSRTRDRGYGYTF. The DNA for the CDR3 is TGTGCCAGTAGTAGGACGCGGGACAGGGGCTATGGCTACACCTTC.

The CDR3 DNA reads TGTGCCAGCAGCCTAGGGACTAGCGTTCTCCCAGGGCGAGAGACCCAGTACTTC. This gives the protein CASSLGTSVLPGRETQYF. The genes are TRBV7-9 and TRBJ2-5; 10 positions agree with TRBD2. Germline V gives CDR1 SEHNR, CDR2 FQNEAQ (reference sequence). The CDR3 consists of 18 residues. The ends lost 5 bases at V and 4 bases at J; junction bases unmatched: 16.

The chain employs TRBV29-1 and TRBJ2-1, with TRBD2 matching 14 bases. The germline V gene has CDR1 SQVTM and CDR2 ANQGSEA. This CDR3 spans 16 amino acids. Germline trimming cut 7 bases from V and 3 bases from J; bases unmatched to any gene: 8. CDR3 sequence: CSAGTSGGLGYNEQFF. In nucleotides, the CDR3 is TGCAGCGCCGGGACTAGCGGGGGCCTTGGCTACAATGAGCAGTTCTTC.

The chain uses TRBV10-3 and TRBJ1-2, with D maybe TRBD1 (6 bases). The V end lost 11 bases, the J end lost 4 bases, and 17 bases lay between the germline ends. CDR1 ENHRY and CDR2 SYGVKD come from the germline V gene. This CDR3 region has 13 residues. CDR3 sequence: CASRSRDIYGYTF. As DNA, the CDR3 is TGTGCCTCTCGGTCCCGGGACATCTATGGCTACACCTTC.

The chain has TRBV6-2 or TRBV6-3 and TRBJ2-2, with 10 bases lining up with TRBD1. Losses at the gene ends were 6 bases for V and 3 bases for J; bases not matched to a gene: 4. CDR3 length: 15 residues. Germline V gives CDR1 MNHEY, CDR2 SVGEGT. The CDR3 DNA is TGTGCCAGCAGCCCCGGACAGGGGGACACCGGGGAGCTGTTTTTT. As protein: CASSPGQGDTGELFF.

V gene TRBV5-4 combines with J gene TRBJ2-1; D possibly corresponds to TRBD1 (6 bases). Germline CDR1 and CDR2: SGHNT and YYREEE (reference sequence). The CDR3 extends over 17 amino acids. The ends were cut back, 2 bases at V and 0 bases at J, with 15 bases in the middle. In DNA form, the CDR3 reads TGTGCCAGCAGCTTTCCACAGGGAGCTTCCTCCTACAATGAGCAGTTCTTC. This gives the protein CASSFPQGASSYNEQFF.

The chain recombines TRBV21-1 with TRBJ2-6; the D call in the table, TRBD1, was not verified against the DNA. TRBV21-1 is a pseudogene segment. The CDR3 length is 18 residues. This CDR3 is CASSKRVDRGYGANVLTF. The CDR3 DNA sequence: TGTGCCAGCAGCAAAAGGGTCGACAGGGGGTATGGGGCCAACGTCCTGACTTTC.

The chain employs TRBV13 and TRBJ1-1, with D unresolved. V lost 1 base and J 1 base, leaving 4 bases between the germline ends. CDR3 length: 13 amino acids. In germline, CDR1 is PRHDT, CDR2 FYEKMQ (reference sequence). The DNA for the CDR3 is TGTGCCAGCAGCTTAGACGGGAACACTGAAGCTTTCTTT. The encoded protein is CASSLDGNTEAFF.

J is TRBJ2-2 and V is TRBV29-1; TRBD2 is a possible D gene (5 bases). There are 12 residues in the CDR3. V was clipped by 4 bases and J by 7 bases, with 10 bases between them. CDR1 and CDR2 from the germline V gene are SQVTM and ANQGSEA. CDR3 sequence reads: CSVVIGIGELFF. CDR3 coding DNA: TGCAGCGTTGTCATCGGGATCGGGGAGCTGTTTTTT.

The chain recombines TRBV6-5 with TRBJ1-2; no clear D gene. This CDR3 spans 13 amino acids. Germline V gives CDR1 MNHEY, CDR2 SVGAGI. Trimming shortened V by 7 bases and J by 3 bases, and 12 bases separated the two germline ends. CDR3 sequence: CASTPMGDYGYTF. The CDR3 DNA sequence: TGTGCCAGCACACCGATGGGCGACTATGGCTACACCTTC.

The chain joins TRBV2 to TRBJ1-2, with a tentative D call TRBD1 (6 bases). V was shortened by 5 bases and J by 4 bases, with 14 bases between the two germline ends. Germline-derived CDR1 and CDR2 are SNHLY and FYNNEI. The CDR3 is made up of 14 amino acids. In DNA form, the CDR3 reads TGTGCCAGCAGTTCAGCGGGGGGCAGCTATGGCTACACCTTC. Its protein is CASSSAGGSYGYTF.

This chain joins TRBV5-1 and TRBJ2-7; no clear D gene. Germline V gene sequence: CDR1 SGHRS, CDR2 YFSETQ. The V gene lost 0 bases and the J gene lost 5 bases, with 9 bases spanning the gap. The CDR3 length is 13 residues. The CDR3 here is CASSLADINEQYF. The CDR3 DNA is TGCGCCAGCAGCTTGGCCGACATCAACGAGCAGTACTTC.